The 10 T cell receptor beta chains reported below all come from one sample, sequenced in a study of shared clonotypes between healthy human individuals. Cells designated naive CD8 were CD45RO-negative and were positively selected for CCR7, with terminally differentiated effector memory CD45RA+ cells excluded. This table comes from immunoSEQ multiplex PCR, and its TCRdb copy is limited to in-frame clones, with some not included. The sample lists approximately 2,000,000 clones, around 93% occurring once. The specimen was naive CD8+ T cells from PBMCs. The receptors were gathered from a man aged 18 to 29 in good health. Some clones in this sample may be carry-over from other donors' samples.

In the case of this clone: This sample includes further DNA sequences coding for the same CDR3. The chain combines TRBV6-6 with TRBJ2-1; no clear D. The CDR3 spans 12 residues. The V end was cut by 3 bases, the J end by 4 bases, with 4 bases between. Per the germline V gene, CDR1 is MNHNY and CDR2 is SVGAGI (reference sequence). This CDR3 is CASSYRYNEQFF. In nucleotides, the CDR3 is TGTGCCAGCAGTTATAGGTACAATGAGCAGTTCTTC.

This chain links TRBV19 with TRBJ1-1; unclear D gene. Germline loops: CDR1 LNHDA, CDR2 SQIVND (reference sequence). The V and J ends lost 5 bases and 1 base respectively, with 11 bases between them. This CDR3 is 14 amino acids long. CDR3 nucleotide sequence: TGTGCCAGTAGTTTACGGACGGGGAACACTGAAGCTTTCTTT. Its translation is CASSLRTGNTEAFF.

The chain couples TRBV7-3 to TRBJ2-7; no clear D. From germline, CDR1 is SGHTA and CDR2 FQGTGA. This CDR3 is built from 13 residues. V was shortened by 0 bases and J by 5 bases, with 8 bases between the two germline ends. The CDR3 coding sequence is TGTGCCAGCAGCTTAACTAGCATCGACGAGCAGTACTTC. Residues: CASSLTSIDEQYF.

The chain combines TRBV4-2 with TRBJ2-4; D gene ambiguous. The CDR3 has 13 residues. CDR1 is LGHNA and CDR2 is YNFKEQ in the germline V gene. V was cut by 0 bases and J by 8 bases, with 8 bases left in between. CDR3 sequence reads: CASSQDRVDIQYF. The CDR3, as DNA: TGTGCCAGCAGCCAAGATCGCGTGGACATTCAGTACTTC.

The chain carries TRBV28 and TRBJ2-3; D is possibly TRBD1 or TRBD2 (6 bases each). Trimming removed 6 bases at V and 10 bases at J, with 14 bases between. CDR1 and CDR2 (germline): MDHEN, SYDVKM. The CDR3 has 12 residues. In nucleotides, the CDR3 is TGTGCCAGCAGCTCGGGGGCCGGGGCGCAGTATTTT. Its translation is CASSSGAGAQYF. The entire variable domain, with the rest obtained from reference TRBV28 and TRBJ2-3, is as follows: DVKVTQSSRYLVKRTGEKVFLECVQDMDHENMFWYRQDPGLGLRLIYFSYDVKMKEKGDIPEGYSVSREKKERFSLILESASTNQTSMYLCASSSGAGAQYFGPGTRLTVL.

This clone was seen only a few times. The sample has other DNA sequences that encode this CDR3 too. The chain carries TRBV9 and TRBJ2-2; D not resolved. The V gene's germline CDR1 is SGDLS and CDR2 YYNGEE. Trimming stripped 5 bases from V and 1 base from J, with 3 bases between. CDR3 length: 12 residues. CDR3 loop: CASSMNTGELFF. In DNA form, the CDR3 reads TGTGCCAGCAGTATGAACACCGGGGAGCTGTTTTTT. Complete variable domain (other parts from reference TRBV9 and TRBJ2-2): DSGVTQTPKHLITATGQRVTLRCSPRSGDLSVYWYQQSLDQGLQFLIQYYNGEERAKGNILERFSAQQFPDLHSELNLSSLELGDSALYFCASSMNTGELFFGEGSRLTVL.

This clone was seen a handful of times. The rearrangement joins TRBV27 to TRBJ1-5, with D possibly matching TRBD1 (5 bases). Germline CDR1 is MNHEY and CDR2 is SMNVEV (reference sequence). V was clipped by 5 bases and J by 9 bases, with 11 bases between them. The CDR3 runs to 12 residues. The CDR3 DNA reads TGTGCCAGCAGTGGGGGGTTGGGGCCCCAGCATTTT. It translates to CASSGGLGPQHF.

The gene calls are TRBV28 and TRBJ2-2; the match to TRBD1 covers 7 bases. This CDR3 is 19 amino acids long. J gave up 1 base and V 6 bases, and 17 bases lay outside the gene matches. Germline CDR1 MDHEN, CDR2 SYDVKM. The chain's CDR3 is CASSNLGVRDRRNTGELFF. Here the CDR3 DNA reads TGTGCCAGCAGCAACCTGGGGGTCCGGGACAGACGGAACACCGGGGAGCTGTTTTTT.

The chain uses TRBV27 and TRBJ2-4; D gene ambiguous. V dropped 0 bases and J dropped 4 bases, with 4 bases sitting between them. CDR1 and CDR2 (germline): MNHEY, SMNVEV (reference sequence). The CDR3 sequence is 13 residues long. CDR3 nucleotide sequence: TGTGCCAGCAGTTTATCGGCGAAAAACATTCAGTACTTC. It codes for CASSLSAKNIQYF.

The chain carries TRBV9 and TRBJ2-5; TRBD1 might be the D (6 bases). Trimming left V 3 bases short and J 5 bases short, with 14 bases between. Germline loops: CDR1 SGDLS, CDR2 YYNGEE. The CDR3 has 14 residues. DNA for the CDR3: TGTGCCAGCAGCGGAACAGGGATAACGGAGACCCAGTACTTC. Protein: CASSGTGITETQYF. The whole variable domain, remainder taken from reference TRBV9 and TRBJ2-5, is DSGVTQTPKHLITATGQRVTLRCSPRSGDLSVYWYQQSLDQGLQFLIQYYNGEERAKGNILERFSAQQFPDLHSELNLSSLELGDSALYFCASSGTGITETQYFGPGTRLLVL.